This TCR beta chain was captured by sequencing in a study of molecular identifiers for immune sequencing clone quantification. At the level of the study: Four of five RNA aliquots from approximately 20,000 or 100,000 naive CD8 T cells were sequenced.

There are 14 residues in the CDR3. Germline V gives CDR1 SQVTM, CDR2 ANQGSEA. V shed 7 bases and J 7 bases; nucleotides not matched to a gene: 5. Libraries used 20,000 to 1,000,000 sorted naive CD8 T cells and 10%, 30% or 50% RNA input. In this sample, this clonotype turned up a few times. The antigen remains undetermined. Bulk libraries came from a prior protocol with listed TCR primers. TCRdb analysed the PCR reads with MiXCR anew, one entry per CDR3 protein. Seen here are 550,000 to 750,000 distinct CDR3 sequences, 20% observed once, and the top ten hold roughly 0.9%. Study-level findings and limits: Among effectors, clones above 20 RNA copies held over 98% of molecules; among naive cells, under 1%.

The gene calls are TRBV29-1 and TRBJ2-1, with 15 bases aligning to TRBD2. The sample consisted of naive CD8+ T cells from blood, with Jurkat cell RNA spiked in. Indicated subset: FACS-sorted CD8+CD4-CCR7+CD45RA+ naive T cells. The source is a human donor in good health. Some libraries in this study had Jurkat cell RNA spiked in. The chain's CDR3 is CSAGGLAGGNEQFF. In DNA form, the CDR3 reads TGCAGCGCAGGAGGACTAGCGGGAGGGAATGAGCAGTTCTTC.